The 17 T cell receptor beta chains below all came from one sample that was sequenced in a study of T cell responses to AZD1222 COVID-19 vaccine. The data were produced by immunoSEQ multiplex PCR, yet TCRdb's version contains in-frame clones alone and is incomplete. The table has around 140,000 clones, around 91% seen once. Sample: peripheral blood, taken 28 days after the second AZD1222 dose. The receptors here all came from an adult who received the AZD1222 COVID-19 vaccine.

The chain employs TRBV5-1 and TRBJ2-3; 10 bases map to TRBD2. V trimming: 4 bases; J trimming: 5 bases; junction bases outside the gene matches: 7. The CDR3 sequence is 15 residues long. Germline values: CDR1 SGHRS, CDR2 YFSETQ. The CDR3 protein is CASSVQRGGGDTQYF. The CDR3 nucleotides are TGCGCCAGCAGCGTCCAGCGGGGGGGAGGAGATACGCAGTATTTT. Supplemented by reference TRBV5-1 and TRBJ2-3, the full variable domain reads KAGVTQTPRYLIKTRGQQVTLSCSPISGHRSVSWYQQTPGQGLQFLFEYFSETQRNKGNFPGRFSGRQFSNSRSEMNVSTLELGDSALYLCASSVQRGGGDTQYFGPGTRLTVL.

This chain uses TRBV19 with TRBJ1-1; no reliable D call. The ends were cut back, 3 bases at V and 1 base at J, with 18 bases in the middle. CDR1 and CDR2 (germline): LNHDA, SQIVND (reference sequence). The CDR3 extends over 17 amino acids. CDR3 coding DNA: TGTGCCAGTAGTATGATAGCCGAGTCACAGAGGAACACTGAAGCTTTCTTT. Its protein product is CASSMIAESQRNTEAFF.

The chain joins TRBV27 to TRBJ1-4; TRBD1 is a possible D gene (6 bases). Trimming removed 6 bases at V and 2 bases at J, with 16 bases between. The CDR3 loop spans 16 amino acids. Looked up from germline, CDR1 is MNHEY and CDR2 is SMNVEV (reference sequence). CDR3: CASRSQGGGTNEKLFF. The CDR3 nucleotides are TGTGCCAGCAGGTCCCAAGGGGGGGGGACTAATGAAAAACTGTTTTTT. Full variable domain (rest looked up from reference TRBV27 and TRBJ1-4): EAQVTQNPRYLITVTGKKLTVTCSQNMNHEYMSWYRQDPGLGLRQIYYSMNVEVTDKGDVPEGYKVSRKEKRNFPLILESPSPNQTSLYFCASRSQGGGTNEKLFFGSGTQLSVL.

The chain uses TRBV27 and TRBJ1-2; D call uncertain. Germline CDR1 is MNHEY and CDR2 is SMNVEV (reference sequence). The length of the CDR3 is 13 residues. Trimming cost V 3 bases and J 4 bases, with 9 bases left between them. CDR3 DNA: TGTGCCAGCAGTTTTCAGGCAGGCTATGGCTACACCTTC. This sequence encodes CASSFQAGYGYTF.

The genes are TRBV28 and TRBJ1-2; 7 nucleotides line up with TRBD1. Trimming cost V 3 bases and J 3 bases; bases outside gene matches: 4. The CDR3 sequence is 14 residues long. CDR1 and CDR2 from the germline V gene are MDHEN and SYDVKM. This CDR3 reads CASSFTGTDYGYTF. CDR3 DNA: TGTGCCAGCAGTTTCACCGGGACAGACTATGGCTACACCTTC.

The DNA for the CDR3 is TGTGCCAGCAGTCTCGGACTCTATAACACCGGGGAGCTGTTTTTT. It specifies CASSLGLYNTGELFF. V is TRBV27 and J is TRBJ2-2; tentative D call: TRBD2 (5 bases). The CDR3 is 15 amino acids. Between the trimmed V and J ends, which lost 5 bases and 2 bases, there was a span of 12 bases. CDR1 is MNHEY, CDR2 SMNVEV, per germline (reference sequence).

This clone was recorded only once. Other DNA sequences of this sample code for an identical CDR3. The genes are TRBV11-2 and TRBJ1-1; D gene unclear. The CDR3 consists of 13 residues. In germline, CDR1 is SGHAT, CDR2 FQNNGV. Trimming left V 2 bases short and J 2 bases short, with 6 bases between. CDR3 in amino acids: CASSLTGNTEAFF. The CDR3 nucleotides read TGTGCCAGCAGCTTAACGGGCAACACTGAAGCTTTCTTT. The full variable domain, its missing parts supplied by reference TRBV11-2 and TRBJ1-1, is EAGVAQSPRYKIIEKRQSVAFWCNPISGHATLYWYQQILGQGPKLLIQFQNNGVVDDSQLPKDRFSAERLKGVDSTLKIQPAKLEDSAVYLCASSLTGNTEAFFGQGTRLTVV.

About this clone: Different DNA sequences within this sample yield the same CDR3. The rearrangement uses TRBV5-1 and TRBJ2-3, with 11 bases that match TRBD2. Germline V gene lookup returns CDR1 SGHRS and CDR2 YFSETQ. J was trimmed by 6 bases and V by 0 bases; bases with no gene match: 3. The CDR3 totals 15 residues. Here the CDR3 reads CASSLGLAGGDTQYF. The CDR3 bases are TGCGCCAGCAGCTTGGGGCTAGCGGGAGGTGATACGCAGTATTTT.

A few counts support this clone. The chain joins TRBV27 to TRBJ2-1; 9 nucleotides line up with TRBD2. The CDR3 loop spans 15 amino acids. In germline, CDR1 is MNHEY, CDR2 SMNVEV (reference sequence). Germline trimming cut 3 bases from V and 7 bases from J; bases unmatched to any gene: 7. CDR3 sequence: CASSLVRGGLNEQFF. DNA of the CDR3: TGTGCCAGCAGTTTGGTGCGGGGGGGTTTAAATGAGCAGTTCTTC.

This clone came up once. The chain's CDR3 is CASSEGLPLLDKNIQYF. Written as DNA, the CDR3 is TGTGCCAGCAGCGAGGGGCTGCCGCTTTTGGACAAAAACATTCAGTACTTC. V is TRBV9 and J is TRBJ2-4; tentatively, D is TRBD1 (5 bases). V dropped 3 bases and J dropped 3 bases, with 19 bases sitting between them. CDR1 and CDR2 (germline): SGDLS, YYNGEE. The CDR3 has 17 residues.

This clone came up once. The chain carries TRBV19 and TRBJ1-1; 9 bases are shared with TRBD1. V dropped 4 bases and J dropped 5; count of bases not matched to a gene: 8. Germline lookup yields CDR1 LNHDA and CDR2 SQIVND (reference sequence). The CDR3 totals 15 residues. In DNA form, the CDR3 reads TGTGCCAGTAGTAGGGTGACAGGGGGGAGGACTGAAGCTTTCTTT. Protein product: CASSRVTGGRTEAFF. Full variable domain (missing parts from reference TRBV19 and TRBJ1-1): DGGITQSPKYLFRKEGQNVTLSCEQNLNHDAMYWYRQDPGQGLRLIYYSQIVNDFQKGDIAEGYSVSREKKESFPLTVTSAQKNPTAFYLCASSRVTGGRTEAFFGQGTRLTVV.

The V gene is TRBV7-9, the J gene TRBJ2-2; maybe TRBD2 (6 bases). This CDR3 spans 12 amino acids. The V end lost 3 bases, the J end lost 7 bases, and 6 bases lay between the germline ends. Germline V gene sequence: CDR1 SEHNR, CDR2 FQNEAQ (reference sequence). CDR3 protein: CASSFGSGELFF. The CDR3 coding sequence is TGTGCCAGCAGCTTCGGGAGCGGGGAGCTGTTTTTT.

The gene calls are TRBV6-5 and TRBJ1-6; unclear D gene. This CDR3 region has 15 residues. In germline, CDR1 is MNHEY, CDR2 SVGAGI. Trimming removed 1 base at V and 6 bases at J, with 10 bases between. CDR3: CASSYWAEPNSPLHF. The CDR3, as DNA: TGTGCCAGCAGTTACTGGGCGGAACCTAATTCACCCCTCCACTTT.

The V and J genes are TRBV5-5 and TRBJ2-7; a possible D gene is TRBD2 (7 bases). The CDR3 runs to 17 residues. The germline V and J ends were trimmed by 0 bases and 1 base, with 17 bases remaining between them. Germline V CDR1 and CDR2: SGHKS, YYEKEE (reference sequence). DNA for the CDR3: TGTGCCAGCAGCTTGGAGGATCGGGGGGCTGAATCCTACGAGCAGTACGTC. Encoded protein: CASSLEDRGAESYEQYV.

V is TRBV5-5 and J is TRBJ1-4; D gene unclear. The CDR3 contains 15 residues. Between the trimmed V and J ends, which lost 4 bases and 2 bases, there was a span of 12 bases. Germline CDR1 and CDR2: SGHKS and YYEKEE (reference sequence). The CDR3, as DNA: TGTGCCAGCAGCCCCGGCTATTCCACTAATGAAAAACTGTTTTTT. As protein: CASSPGYSTNEKLFF.

The chain employs TRBV5-5 and TRBJ2-2; D may match TRBD1 or TRBD2 (5 bases each). With 7 bases removed from V and 7 bases from J, the gap between germline ends came to 11 bases. Germline V gene lookup returns CDR1 SGHKS and CDR2 YYEKEE (reference sequence). There are 12 residues in the CDR3. The CDR3 sequence: CASRWGSGELFF. CDR3 nucleotides: TGTGCCAGCCGCTGGGGGAGCGGGGAGCTGTTTTTT.

V is TRBV7-6 and J is TRBJ2-1; 9 nucleotides match TRBD1. Germline V gene data show CDR1 as SGHVS and CDR2 as FNYEAQ. V shed 5 bases and J 15 bases; nucleotides not matched to a gene: 5. This CDR3 has 11 residues. This CDR3 reads CASSLGTGLFF. CDR3 DNA sequence: TGTGCCAGCAGCCTAGGGACAGGGCTGTTCTTC.